A single sample gave rise to the 2 T cell receptor beta chains below, sequenced in a study of T cell repertoires in MIS-A myocarditis. Profiling relied on immunoSEQ multiplex PCR, and the TCRdb table lists in-frame clones only, not all of them. The sample records about 11,000 clones, approximately 80% being singletons. Sequenced: right ventricle heart tissue obtained at autopsy. All receptors derive from a man younger than 30 with fulminant myocarditis from multisystem inflammatory syndrome in adults (MIS-A) after COVID-19.

This chain uses TRBV9 with TRBJ2-3, with D perhaps matching TRBD2 (5 bases). The CDR3 has 15 residues. V was cut by 2 bases and J by 2 bases, with 12 bases left in between. The germline CDR1 and CDR2 sequences are SGDLS and YYNGEE. The CDR3: CASSVSARVTDTQYF. In nucleotides, the CDR3 is TGTGCCAGCAGCGTTTCAGCGCGGGTCACAGATACGCAGTATTTT.

To note about this clone: A read error may account for a junction end that differs from germline. The chain combines TRBV9 with TRBJ1-1; no reliable D call. This CDR3 comprises 14 residues. Per germline, CDR1 SGDLS and CDR2 YYNGEE. The CDR3 DNA follows: TGTGCCAGCAGCGTATTAGGAGAGAACACTGAAGTTTTCTTT. Protein product: CASSVLGENTEVFF.